This T cell receptor (beta chain) was recorded in a study of CD8+ T cells in alopecia areata. Study-level results: Lesional scalp, notably in alopecia totalis/universalis, had clonality above that of normal scalp.

cDNA reverse transcribed from extracted RNA served as the sequencing template. Sequencing was performed with immunoSEQ multiplex PCR; in TCRdb, only in-frame clones are kept and a portion is missing. This sample yields about 180,000 clones, of which about 63% are seen a single time; around 1.6% belongs to the top ten. In this sample, this clone turned up once. Its antigen is not identified. Trimming shortened V by 5 bases and J by 3 bases, and 9 bases separated the two germline ends. The CDR3 is made up of 14 amino acids. The germline V gene encodes CDR1 SGHRS and CDR2 YFSETQ. Both peripheral blood and punch biopsies of lesional scalp skin were obtained from patients who had alopecia areata.

The receptor's source is a human donor with alopecia areata. Sequencing used CD4+ T cells sorted from blood, obtained at week 0. The rearrangement uses TRBV5-1 and TRBJ2-6; a possible D gene is TRBD2 (5 bases). CDR3 residues: CASSSDYGANVLTF. CDR3 nucleotides: TGCGCCAGCAGTTCTGACTATGGGGCCAACGTCCTGACTTTC. The full variable domain, with the rest looked up from reference TRBV5-1 and TRBJ2-6, is KAGVTQTPRYLIKTRGQQVTLSCSPISGHRSVSWYQQTPGQGLQFLFEYFSETQRNKGNFPGRFSGRQFSNSRSEMNVSTLELGDSALYLCASSSDYGANVLTFGAGSRLTVL.